Sequencing of this T cell receptor (beta chain) was carried out in a study of HIV-infected patients and healthy controls. Whole-study findings and limits: Significantly higher mean Gini indices appeared in HIV-infected repertoires, possibly reflecting oligoclonality. Apparent post-therapy Gini recovery among HIV-infected patients was not reproduced with size-matched repertoires. Healthy controls shared more CDR3 sequences between individuals than HIV-infected patients did.

This clonotype was observed many times. Its antigen remains unknown. Reverse transcription used approximately 500 ng RNA and constant-region primers for alpha and beta. Each of the alpha and beta chains got its own library through chain-specific third strand synthesis with indices. Each cDNA molecule was barcoded, and a single primer pair amplified each chain. TCRdb reprocessed the 5' RACE reads via MiXCR and lists one record per CDR3 protein. The sample holds over 15,000 distinct CDR3 sequences, about 5% seen once. The CDR3 is made up of 18 amino acids. The junction had 15 bases not matched to a gene; V was cut back by 4 bases and J by 8 bases. Germline CDR1 reads LGHDT; CDR2 reads YNNKEL (reference sequence). Whole blood was used without fractionation, so all unsorted peripheral T cells were included.

This receptor was taken from an adult in good health. Sequenced sample: blood. The chain carries TRBV3-1 and TRBJ2-3, with TRBD2 matching over 13 bases. The CDR3 DNA follows: TGTGCCAGCAGCCCCTCTAGGGGACTAGCGGGGCCGGGCGGTACGCAGTATTTT. Its translation is CASSPSRGLAGPGGTQYF.